Listed below are T cell receptor beta chains from one sample, sequenced in a study of metastatic and nonmetastatic thyroid tumors. From the PCR reads, TCRdb re-called clones with MiXCR. Of some 10,000 clones listed, 25% to 35% were seen once; the top ten hold about 10%. The specimen sequenced was tumor tissue. These TCRs come from a male donor with papillary thyroid cancer or a benign thyroid nodule (not recorded which). Some clones in this sample may be carry-over from other donors' samples. Each CDR3 is given with its conserved first and last residue. The D gene is left open where the match is weak. Clone size, where shown, is once, few, many, or a class for clones that have expanded.

j_call clone_size v_call d_call cdr3_nt cdr3_aa
TRBJ2-5 many TRBV2 TRBD1 TGTGCCAGCAACATAGACAGGGAAGAGACCCAGTACTTC CASNIDREETQYF
TRBJ2-7 few TRBV7-9 . TGTGCCAGCACCCAGGGGGAGCAGTACTTC CASTQGEQYF
TRBJ1-3 . TRBV3-1 TRBD1 TGTGCCAGCAGCCCCACCGTTAAGGGGGCGCGGAACACCATATATTTT CASSPTVKGARNTIYF
TRBJ1-1 few TRBV6-1 . TGTGCCAGCAGGATTACGGGGACTGAAGCTTTCTTT CASRITGTEAFF
TRBJ1-6 medium-sized TRBV6-1 . TGTGCCAGCAGTGAGAAGGTTAATTCACCCCTCCACTTT CASSEKVNSPLHF
TRBJ2-7 once TRBV5-4 TRBD2 TGTGCCAGCAGCTTATCGTCTAGCGGGACCAACGAGCAGTACTTC CASSLSSSGTNEQYF
TRBJ2-3 many TRBV5-4 TRBD1 TGTGCCAGCAGCTTGTTTCAGGGGGCAGATACGCAGTATTTT CASSLFQGADTQYF
TRBJ1-2 once TRBV30 . TGTGCCTGGAGTGTTCGGCCAACCTGGGAGGGCTACACCTTC CAWSVRPTWEGYTF
TRBJ2-7 few TRBV10-3 . TGTGCCATCAGTGTGGGTGGTGGGGAAAGTTTCTACGAGCAGTACTTC CAISVGGGESFYEQYF
TRBJ1-5 many TRBV12-3/TRBV12-4 . TGTGCCAGCAGTTTAATATTGGGGGGTGGTCAGCCCCAGCATTTT CASSLILGGGQPQHF
TRBJ2-3 medium-sized TRBV9 TRBD2 TGTGCCAGCAGCGTAGGGGGGACTAGCGTCGCAGATACGCAGTATTTT CASSVGGTSVADTQYF
TRBJ1-1 . TRBV6-5 . TGTGCCAGCAGTTACGCGACTTTGAACACTGAAGCTTTCTTT CASSYATLNTEAFF
TRBJ2-1 . TRBV28 . TGTGCCAGCACCCAAACGCGGTGGCGTTCCAGCTCCTACAATGAGCAGTTCTTC CASTQTRWRSSSYNEQFF
TRBJ1-1 many TRBV20-1 TRBD1 TGCAGTGCCCCCCGACAGGGATGGACTGAAGCTTTCTTT CSAPRQGWTEAFF
TRBJ2-1 few TRBV12-5 TRBD2 TGTGCTAGTGGTTTGGGGTTAGCGGGGGGGCCGGGTGAGCAGTTCTTC CASGLGLAGGPGEQFF
TRBJ2-5 . TRBV6-2/TRBV6-3 TRBD2 TGTGCCAGCAGTTACTCCGTAGCGGGGCCTCCAGAGACCCAGTACTTC CASSYSVAGPPETQYF
TRBJ1-2 few TRBV28 TRBD1 TGTGCCAGCAGTTTGACAGGGTCGGAAGGCTACACCTTC CASSLTGSEGYTF
TRBJ2-3 medium-sized TRBV2 TRBD1 TGTGCCAGCAGTGACAGGGGGTCCTACGATACGCAGTATTTT CASSDRGSYDTQYF